Detailed here is one T cell receptor beta chain. The ends were cut back, 2 bases at V and 2 bases at J, with 7 bases in the middle. This CDR3 has 14 amino acids. Germline V gene lookup returns CDR1 SGHTA and CDR2 FQGTGA. Methods used by the authors: Amplification of reference gene primers provided the estimated nucleated cell counts. Clones were read by immunoSEQ multiplex PCR, and TCRdb kept only the in-frame ones, dropping some. Clone size and the V and J calls come from that table; the DNA yielded D and trimming. The table has about 130,000 clones, approximately 83% seen once. This entry comes from a study of blood T cell repertoires in COVID-19. Study information: Samples came from the United States, Italy and Spain, spanning acute and convalescent COVID-19. PBMCs, B-cell-depleted T cells, or T cells were the source of the cDNA or gDNA that made up the material.

The clonotype was recovered from a man in his forties with active or convalescent COVID-19. Sequenced input: peripheral blood. The gene calls are TRBV7-3 and TRBJ1-3; maybe TRBD1 (6 bases). For the CDR3, the DNA is TGTGCCAGCAGCTTAGGGGGCCCTGGAAACACCATATATTTT. This codes for CASSLGGPGNTIYF.